The 13 T cell receptor beta chains given below trace back to one sample, sequenced in a study of T cells in Graves' hyperthyroidism and ophthalmopathy. Amplified regions were TCR beta CDR3 sequences from RNA transcripts. The TCR CDR3 was amplified in a first-round RT-PCR using the HTBI primer set. TCRdb independently ran MiXCR on the multiplex PCR reads; one entry per CDR3 protein. The table records over 650,000 distinct CDR3 sequences, around 15% of them present only once. Sample: blood. These receptors were taken from a man aged 18-30 years with Graves' hyperthyroidism.

This clonotype came up many times. The chain recombines TRBV12-3 or TRBV12-4 with TRBJ2-7; a possible D gene is TRBD1 (6 bases). CDR3 length: 11 amino acids. V lost 6 bases to trimming and J lost 9 bases, with 12 bases between them. CDR3 protein: CASSQGTWQYF. The DNA of the CDR3 is TGTGCCAGCAGCCAGGGGACGTGGCAGTACTTC.

For this clonotype: A much bigger clone sits one base away, suggesting this may be a read error. V gene TRBV2 combines with J gene TRBJ1-5, with a weak D call TRBD1 (5 bases). The CDR3 sequence is 16 residues long. Germline CDR1 and CDR2: SNHLY and FYNNEI. The germline V and J ends were trimmed by 4 bases and 1 base, with 14 bases remaining between them. CDR3 DNA: TGTGCCAGCAGTGTTAGACAGATAGAGAGCAATCAGCCCCAGCATTTT. This codes for CASSVRQIESNQPQHF.

This clonotype was seen a few times. The chain employs TRBV25-1 and TRBJ2-5, with D perhaps TRBD1 (5 bases). The CDR3 loop spans 11 amino acids. CDR1 is MGHDK and CDR2 is SYGVNS in the germline V gene. Trimming removed 11 bases at V and 5 bases at J, with 12 bases between. The CDR3 DNA follows: TGTGCCTCTGCAGGGTGGGAGACCCAGTACTTC. It yields the protein CASAGWETQYF.

The chain joins TRBV20-1 to TRBJ2-1, with TRBD1 matching 12 bases. The CDR3 is 13 residues long. Trimming cost V 5 bases and J 10 bases; bases outside gene matches: 6. Germline V lookup: CDR1 DFQATT, CDR2 SNEGSKA (reference sequence). CDR3 coding DNA: TGCAGTGCTCCGGGACAGGGGGCAGAGGAGCAGTTCTTC. This translates into CSAPGQGAEEQFF.

This clonotype turned up a few times. CDR3 DNA: TGTGCCAGCAGCCACTTCTTGATTACGGGAGGGCTCTCCTACGAGCAGTACTTC. Amino acid sequence: CASSHFLITGGLSYEQYF. The rearrangement uses TRBV11-2 and TRBJ2-7; 8 bases map to TRBD2. The germline CDR1 and CDR2 sequences are SGHAT and FQNNGV. J lost 0 bases, V lost 5 bases, and 15 bases had no gene match. CDR3 length: 18 residues. The entire variable domain, with the rest obtained from reference TRBV11-2 and TRBJ2-7, is as follows: EAGVAQSPRYKIIEKRQSVAFWCNPISGHATLYWYQQILGQGPKLLIQFQNNGVVDDSQLPKDRFSAERLKGVDSTLKIQPAKLEDSAVYLCASSHFLITGGLSYEQYFGPGTRLTVT.

The chain has TRBV6-1 and TRBJ1-1; 7 bases map to TRBD1. This CDR3 is 15 amino acids long. Germline V gives CDR1 MNHNS, CDR2 SASEGT. With V trimmed by 5 bases and J by 4 bases, 10 bases remained unmatched. The CDR3 is CASSLTGTKGTEAFF. In DNA, the CDR3 is TGTGCCAGCAGTTTGACAGGGACTAAGGGCACTGAAGCTTTCTTT.

Many counts were recorded for this clonotype. This rearrangement joins TRBV6-1 to TRBJ2-7, with TRBD1 identical over 8 bases. V lost 5 bases, J lost 2 bases, and 5 bases stayed unmatched. The CDR3 has 14 residues. Germline V CDR1 and CDR2: MNHNS, SASEGT. The CDR3 nucleotides are TGTGCCAGCAGTAGAGGACAGGGTACCTACGAGCAGTACTTC. It encodes CASSRGQGTYEQYF.

In its sample, this clonotype was seen a few times. This rearrangement joins TRBV4-1 to TRBJ2-7; D is unresolved. Germline V gives CDR1 MGHRA, CDR2 YSYEKL. The CDR3 totals 16 residues. V was trimmed by 0 bases and J by 4 bases, leaving 16 bases between them. Here the CDR3 reads CASSQDEGRMSYEQYF. In DNA form, the CDR3 reads TGCGCCAGCAGCCAAGATGAAGGCAGAATGTCTTACGAGCAGTACTTC.

This clonotype was picked up many times. The J gene is TRBJ1-2, the V gene TRBV11-2; no firm D call. Per germline, CDR1 SGHAT and CDR2 FQNNGV. Trimming left V 3 bases short and J 7 bases short, with 15 bases between. CDR3 size: 14 residues. The CDR3 coding sequence is TGTGCCAGCAGCTTGCCGGTTACGGGTGGTGGCTACACCTTC. It codes for CASSLPVTGGGYTF.

At least ten counts were recorded for this clonotype. The V gene is TRBV28, the J gene TRBJ1-2; TRBD1 agrees at 10 bases. The germline V gene has CDR1 MDHEN and CDR2 SYDVKM. The trim removed 4 bases at V and 6 bases at J, leaving 2 bases unmatched. CDR3 length equals 13 residues. CDR3 in amino acids: CASSSTGGDGYTF. In DNA form, the CDR3 reads TGTGCCAGCAGTTCGACAGGGGGCGATGGCTACACCTTC.

V and J are TRBV20-1 and TRBJ2-7, with 8 positions matching TRBD2. Germline CDR1 reads DFQATT; CDR2 reads SNEGSKA (reference sequence). The CDR3 covers 16 residues. Germline trimming cut 5 bases from V and 0 bases from J; bases unmatched to any gene: 12. The CDR3 DNA sequence: TGCAGTGCTCGGAGGGGTGGGGGACTAGACTCCTACGAGCAGTACTTC. Translation gives CSARRGGGLDSYEQYF.

This clonotype came up many times. This sequence joins TRBV4-1 and TRBJ1-1; D remains ambiguous. CDR1 MGHRA and CDR2 YSYEKL come from the germline V gene. V gave up 5 bases and J gave up 0 bases, with 13 bases separating them. CDR3 size: 15 residues. This chain's CDR3 is CASSSRRGVNTEAFF. CDR3 sequence (DNA): TGCGCCAGCAGCTCACGGCGTGGGGTGAACACTGAAGCTTTCTTT.

This clonotype was counted between two and nine times. The V and J genes are TRBV3-1 and TRBJ1-5; D unresolved. The germline gives CDR1 LGHDT, CDR2 YNNKEL (reference sequence). The V gene lost 4 bases and the J gene lost 3 bases, with 10 bases spanning the gap. The CDR3 has 14 amino acids. CDR3 loop: CASSLSGDNQPQHF. For the CDR3, the DNA is TGTGCCAGCAGCCTCTCCGGGGACAATCAGCCCCAGCATTTT.